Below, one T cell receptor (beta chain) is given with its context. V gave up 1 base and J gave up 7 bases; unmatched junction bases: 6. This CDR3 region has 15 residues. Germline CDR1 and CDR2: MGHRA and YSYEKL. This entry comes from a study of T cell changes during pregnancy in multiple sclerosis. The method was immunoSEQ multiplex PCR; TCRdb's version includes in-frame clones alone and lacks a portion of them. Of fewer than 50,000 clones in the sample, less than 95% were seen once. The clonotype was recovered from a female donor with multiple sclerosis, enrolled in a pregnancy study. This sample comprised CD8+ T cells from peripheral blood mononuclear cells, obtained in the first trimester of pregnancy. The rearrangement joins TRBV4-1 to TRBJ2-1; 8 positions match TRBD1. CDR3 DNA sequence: TGCGCCAGCAGCCAAGTACAGGGGGTTATGAATGAGCAGTTCTTC. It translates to CASSQVQGVMNEQFF.